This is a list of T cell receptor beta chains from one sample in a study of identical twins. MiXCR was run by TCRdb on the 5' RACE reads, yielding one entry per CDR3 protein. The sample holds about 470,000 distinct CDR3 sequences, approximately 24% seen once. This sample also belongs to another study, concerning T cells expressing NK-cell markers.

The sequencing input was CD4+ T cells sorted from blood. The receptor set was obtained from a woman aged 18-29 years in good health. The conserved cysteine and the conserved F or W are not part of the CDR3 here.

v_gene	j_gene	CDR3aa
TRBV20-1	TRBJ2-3	SASPGAPSSDTQY
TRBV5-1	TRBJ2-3	ASSLIRSGQTTDTQY
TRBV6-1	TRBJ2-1	ASAGGVYNEQF
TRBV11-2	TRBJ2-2	ASSLRFLAGGSTNTGELF
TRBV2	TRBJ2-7	ASSGDLLYEQY
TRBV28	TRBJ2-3	ASKGGGLRGTQY
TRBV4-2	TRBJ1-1	ASSQDRKGGNTEAF
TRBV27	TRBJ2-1	ASSSTGPRGQF
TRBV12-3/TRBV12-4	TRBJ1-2	ACGTGPFMGGYT
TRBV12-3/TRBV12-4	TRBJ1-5	ASSLNQDSQQPQH
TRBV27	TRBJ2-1	ASSLEPFTHGYNEQF
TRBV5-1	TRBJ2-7	ASSYRGTRYEQY
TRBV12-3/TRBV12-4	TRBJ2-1	ASSLAGVVNEQF
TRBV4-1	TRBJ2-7	ASSQDWLSYEQY
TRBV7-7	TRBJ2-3	ASSSGAGQGTDTQY
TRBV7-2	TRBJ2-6	ASSPSPSGANVLT
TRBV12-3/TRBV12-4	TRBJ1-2	ASRPNDRGGYGYT
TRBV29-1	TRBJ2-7	SVSRAAEQY
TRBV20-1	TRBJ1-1	SARDRTIAEAF
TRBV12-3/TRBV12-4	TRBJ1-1	ASREKYKSTEAF
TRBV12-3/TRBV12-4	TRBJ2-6	ASSRGGANVLT
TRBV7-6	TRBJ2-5	ASSGSFRQGTKETQY
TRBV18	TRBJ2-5	ASSPPWQQETQY
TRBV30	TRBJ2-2	AWSPGTSGRTGTGELF
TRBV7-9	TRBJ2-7	ASSLEQLSHEQY
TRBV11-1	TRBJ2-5	ASSPSRAGRETQY
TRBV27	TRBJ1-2	ASSSGGYT
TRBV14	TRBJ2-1	ASSQGGAGGFYNEQF
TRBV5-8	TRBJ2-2	ASSLGRRELF
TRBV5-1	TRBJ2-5	ASSSGPSETQY
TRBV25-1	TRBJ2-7	ASRRPDSYEQY
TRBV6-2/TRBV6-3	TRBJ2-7	ASSTDRGYEQY
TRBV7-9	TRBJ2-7	ASSPLGSSGIYEQY
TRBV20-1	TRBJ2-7	SARQGLLSYEQY
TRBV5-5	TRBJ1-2	ASSHRQGGELYGYT
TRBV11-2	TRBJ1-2	ASSGLRTDNYGYT
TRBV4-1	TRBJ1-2	ASSQDEARGDGYT
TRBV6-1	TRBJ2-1	ASKTTSRWGEQF
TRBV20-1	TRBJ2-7	SARGVPYEQY
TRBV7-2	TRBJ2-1	ASSRVHEQF
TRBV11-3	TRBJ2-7	ASGTEAYEQY
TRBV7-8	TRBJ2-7	ASSLTNRGTYEQY
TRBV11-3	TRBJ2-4	ASSLGRGLGKNIQY
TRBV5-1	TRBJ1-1	ASSLTGTATEAF
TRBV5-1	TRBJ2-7	ASSLTADQAYEQY
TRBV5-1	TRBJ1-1	ASSVSGTVNTEAF
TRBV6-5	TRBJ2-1	ASSYLRDRVYF
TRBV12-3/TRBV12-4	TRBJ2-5	ASSHGLAGGVETQY
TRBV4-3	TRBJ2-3	ASSRGRLASSGGQY
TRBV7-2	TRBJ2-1	ASSPSVRGEQF
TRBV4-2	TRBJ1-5	ASSQDPQNQPQH
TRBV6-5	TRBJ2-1	ASSYSPGASNNEQF
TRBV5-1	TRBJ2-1	ASSLVVGGPNEQF
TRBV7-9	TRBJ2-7	ASSVRGQGVTNEQY